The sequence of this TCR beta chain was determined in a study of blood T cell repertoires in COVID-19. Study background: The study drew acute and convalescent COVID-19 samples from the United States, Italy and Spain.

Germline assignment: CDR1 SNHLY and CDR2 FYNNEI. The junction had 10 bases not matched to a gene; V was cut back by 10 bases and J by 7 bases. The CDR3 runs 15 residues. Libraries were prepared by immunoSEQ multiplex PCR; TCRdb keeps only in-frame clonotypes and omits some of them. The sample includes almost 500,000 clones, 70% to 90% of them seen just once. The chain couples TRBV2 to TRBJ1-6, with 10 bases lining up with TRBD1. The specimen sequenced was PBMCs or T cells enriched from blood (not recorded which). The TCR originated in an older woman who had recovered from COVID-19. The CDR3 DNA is TGTGCCACCCTTGCCGGACAGGGGGGAAATTCACCCCTCCACTTT. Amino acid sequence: CATLAGQGGNSPLHF.